The 14 T cell receptor beta chains below were found in one sample sequenced in a study of human T cells and chemical hapten exposure. The time point was: pre-sensitization, week 0. Noted treatment: therapeutic diphenylcyclopropenone sensitization with weekly scalp DPC. TCRdb fed the RACE reads into MiXCR, producing one record per CDR3 protein. Of about 380,000 distinct CDR3 sequences listed, 5.1% were seen once; the top ten hold approximately 2.8%. The sequences come from whole blood, collected in connection with sensitization to the hapten diphenylcyclopropenone (DPC). The receptors originated from a woman aged 50 to 60 with alopecia areata. Some clones in this sample may be carry-over from other donors' samples.

This clonotype was observed a handful of times. The genes are TRBV29-1 and TRBJ1-1; no clear D. V lost 2 bases to trimming and J lost 2 bases, with 9 bases between them. The CDR3 has 13 residues. Germline V gene sequence: CDR1 SQVTM, CDR2 ANQGSEA. For the CDR3, the DNA is TGCAGCGTTGAATCGGGGATTAACACTGAAGCTTTCTTT. Translation: CSVESGINTEAFF.

As for this clonotype: A much larger clone differs from this one at a single base, so this may be a read error. This sequence joins TRBV7-8 and TRBJ2-1; 8 nucleotides agree with TRBD2. Per germline, CDR1 SGHVS and CDR2 FQNEAQ. The CDR3 length is 15 residues. Here the CDR3 reads CASSPPGGGYNEHFF. The CDR3 DNA follows: TGTGCCAGCAGCCCACCTGGCGGGGGGTACAATGAGCACTTCTTC. The whole variable domain, remainder taken from reference TRBV7-8 and TRBJ2-1, is GAGVSQSPRYKVAKRGQDVALRCDPISGHVSLFWYQQALGQGPEFLTYFQNEAQLDKSGLPSDRFFAERPEGSVSTLKIQRTQQEDSAVYLCASSPPGGGYNEHFFGPGTRLTVL.

This clonotype was counted many times. This chain joins TRBV6-2 or TRBV6-3 and TRBJ2-7, with D possibly being TRBD2 (5 bases). Trimming stripped 6 bases from V and 1 base from J, with 10 bases between. From germline, CDR1 is MNHEY and CDR2 SVGEGT. The length of the CDR3 is 13 residues. CDR3 nucleotide sequence: TGTGCCAGCAGCCACGGGGTTTCCTACGAGCAGTACTTC. Its translation: CASSHGVSYEQYF.

This clonotype was seen only a few times. The chain employs TRBV5-1 and TRBJ1-2; D gene ambiguous. CDR1 and CDR2 from the germline V gene are SGHRS and YFSETQ. This CDR3 is 13 amino acids long. V was cut by 0 bases and J by 3 bases, with 6 bases left in between. The CDR3 loop is CASSLDGDYGYTF. The CDR3 nucleotides read TGCGCCAGCAGCTTGGACGGTGACTATGGCTACACCTTC.

The chain uses TRBV9 and TRBJ1-4; 9 nucleotides match TRBD1. Germline trimming cut 4 bases from V and 8 bases from J; bases unmatched to any gene: 9. Germline V gives CDR1 SGDLS, CDR2 YYNGEE. This CDR3 is 15 amino acids long. CDR3 loop: CASSPRTGAREKLFF. CDR3 coding DNA: TGTGCCAGCAGCCCCCGGACAGGGGCTCGGGAAAAACTGTTTTTT.

This clonotype was found many times. The V and J genes are TRBV29-1 and TRBJ1-5; TRBD1 might be the D (5 bases). This CDR3 spans 13 amino acids. V was pared by 6 bases and J by 0 bases, with 9 bases between. The germline V gene has CDR1 SQVTM and CDR2 ANQGSEA. This CDR3 reads CSVTENSNQPQHF. For the CDR3, the DNA is TGCAGCGTGACAGAGAATAGCAATCAGCCCCAGCATTTT.

This clonotype has more than one count but fewer than ten. The chain has TRBV7-9 and TRBJ1-2, with D maybe TRBD1 (6 bases). V shed 4 bases and J shed 0 bases, with 18 bases lying between them. The CDR3 covers 17 residues. Looked up from germline, CDR1 is SEHNR and CDR2 is FQNEAQ (reference sequence). This CDR3 reads CASSSIRRDTSNYGYTF. CDR3 coding DNA: TGTGCCAGCAGCTCAATACGACGGGACACCTCTAACTATGGCTACACCTTC.

This clonotype was seen ten or more times. The chain uses TRBV12-3 or TRBV12-4 and TRBJ1-6, with a possible D match to TRBD1 (5 bases). The CDR3 covers 14 residues. The V end was cut by 3 bases, the J end by 12 bases, with 15 bases between. The CDR3 here is CASSFGGQVGPLHF. The CDR3 DNA sequence: TGTGCCAGCAGTTTTGGCGGACAAGTAGGACCCCTCCACTTT.

A word on this clonotype: A much larger clone lies a single base off, so this may be a read error. No conserved phenylalanine or tryptophan ends this CDR3, so it is likely a read error. This chain links TRBV28 with TRBJ1-2; TRBD1 aligns across 9 bases. This CDR3 has 15 amino acids. Germline values: CDR1 MDHEN, CDR2 SYDVKM. After removal of 5 bases from V and 6 bases from J, the junction contained 10 bases not matched to a gene. The CDR3 sequence is CASSANTGGTNGYTY. CDR3 coding DNA: TGTGCCAGCAGTGCAAACACAGGGGGCACGAATGGCTACACCTAC.

This clonotype has at least ten counts. The chain is built from TRBV18 and TRBJ1-1, with TRBD1 as a possible D gene (6 bases). Germline V gene sequence: CDR1 KGHSH, CDR2 LQKENI. The CDR3 contains 13 residues. Trimming removed 4 bases at V and 6 bases at J, with 12 bases between. CDR3 nucleotides: TGTGCCAGCTCACTGGGGGGGGCCTCTGAAGCTTTCTTT. Encoded protein: CASSLGGASEAFF.

The chain is built from TRBV12-3 or TRBV12-4 and TRBJ1-2, with D possibly matching TRBD1 (5 bases). This CDR3 has 13 residues. Deletions cut 3 bases from V and 4 bases from J, with 9 bases between. This chain's CDR3 is CASSFQTVYGYTF. The CDR3 nucleotides are TGTGCCAGCAGTTTTCAGACAGTCTATGGCTACACCTTC.

This clonotype was seen ten or more times. This rearrangement joins TRBV2 to TRBJ2-3; D is ambiguous. V dropped 6 bases and J dropped 0 bases, with 13 bases sitting between them. The germline V gene has CDR1 SNHLY and CDR2 FYNNEI. The CDR3 runs 15 residues. The CDR3 sequence: CASRALGLSTDTQYF. The CDR3 DNA sequence: TGTGCCAGCAGAGCTTTGGGCTTAAGCACAGATACGCAGTATTTT.

This clonotype was seen many times. The chain joins TRBV12-3 or TRBV12-4 to TRBJ2-5, with D hard to call. The CDR3 sequence is 13 residues long. Trimming stripped 4 bases from V and 5 bases from J, with 11 bases between. The CDR3 sequence is CASSSGLLETQYF. CDR3 bases: TGTGCCAGCAGTTCTGGGCTTTTGGAGACCCAGTACTTC.

The rearrangement joins TRBV6-5 to TRBJ2-5; 8 bases align to TRBD2. This CDR3 region has 15 residues. Looked up from germline, CDR1 is MNHEY and CDR2 is SVGAGI. Trimming at V came to 5 bases and at J to 4 bases, leaving 9 bases not matched to a gene. CDR3 nucleotide sequence: TGTGCCAGCAGTACGGCGGGAGGATCACGAGAGACCCAGTACTTC. Its protein is CASSTAGGSRETQYF.